The rows below give T cell receptor beta chains drawn from one sample of a study of beta chain features in type 1 diabetes. Generated by immunoSEQ multiplex PCR, the TCRdb table keeps only in-frame clones and is missing some. The sample carries 300,000 to 400,000 clones, 9.3% recorded once. Sequences were obtained from central memory CD4+ T cells from blood. These receptors were collected from a man younger than 40 with type 1 diabetes. Each CDR3 is given with its conserved first and last residue. D genes are given only for firm matches. The listing skips clone size in some rows; elsewhere it reads once, few, many or a size class.

V gene: TRBV5-4
clone size: NA
J gene: TRBJ2-5
D gene: NA
CDR3 protein: CASSWTAQYF
CDR3 DNA: TGTGCCAGCAGCTGGACAGCTCAGTACTTC

V gene: TRBV28
clone size: few
J gene: TRBJ2-7
D gene: NA
CDR3 protein: CASKTYYEQYF
CDR3 DNA: TGTGCCAGCAAGACCTACTACGAGCAGTACTTC

V gene: TRBV5-1
clone size: NA
J gene: TRBJ1-4
D gene: TRBD1
CDR3 protein: CASSLQGASFGEKLFF
CDR3 DNA: TGCGCCAGCAGCTTACAGGGGGCGTCCTTTGGTGAAAAACTGTTTTTT

V gene: TRBV7-2
clone size: NA
J gene: TRBJ2-5
D gene: TRBD2
CDR3 protein: CASSRGSGGETQYF
CDR3 DNA: TGTGCCAGCAGCCGAGGCAGCGGGGGGGAGACCCAGTACTTC

V gene: TRBV6-5
clone size: few
J gene: TRBJ2-5
D gene: NA
CDR3 protein: CASSLRARETQYF
CDR3 DNA: TGTGCCAGCAGTCTAAGGGCCAGGGAGACCCAGTACTTC

V gene: TRBV30
clone size: NA
J gene: TRBJ2-3
D gene: NA
CDR3 protein: CAWAQRPGTDTQYF
CDR3 DNA: TGTGCCTGGGCCCAGAGACCCGGCACAGATACGCAGTATTTT

V gene: TRBV9
clone size: NA
J gene: TRBJ1-5
D gene: NA
CDR3 protein: CASSGGPDSNQPQHF
CDR3 DNA: TGTGCCAGCAGCGGGGGTCCGGATAGCAATCAGCCCCAGCATTTT

V gene: TRBV27
clone size: few
J gene: TRBJ2-6
D gene: NA
CDR3 protein: CASSLLGISGANVLTF
CDR3 DNA: TGTGCCAGCAGTTTACTCGGAATCTCTGGGGCCAACGTCCTGACTTTC

V gene: TRBV7-8
clone size: few
J gene: TRBJ2-1
D gene: TRBD2
CDR3 protein: CASSPKYGTSGERKQFF
CDR3 DNA: TGTGCCAGCAGCCCTAAATACGGGACTAGCGGGGAAAGGAAGCAGTTCTTC

V gene: TRBV5-6
clone size: few
J gene: TRBJ2-1
D gene: TRBD2
CDR3 protein: CASSLYAGEEYNEQFF
CDR3 DNA: TGTGCCAGCAGCTTGTATGCGGGGGAAGAATACAATGAGCAGTTCTTC

V gene: TRBV4-1
clone size: NA
J gene: TRBJ2-7
D gene: NA
CDR3 protein: CASSQEGVMSF
CDR3 DNA: TGCGCCAGCAGCCAAGAGGGGGTGATGAGCTTC

V gene: TRBV7-9
clone size: many
J gene: TRBJ1-2
D gene: NA
CDR3 protein: CASSLQQGGGYTF
CDR3 DNA: TGTGCCAGCAGCTTACAACAGGGTGGTGGCTACACCTTC

V gene: TRBV4-3
clone size: NA
J gene: TRBJ2-7
D gene: NA
CDR3 protein: CASSPSPEGSYEQYF
CDR3 DNA: TGCGCCAGCAGCCCCTCCCCGGAGGGCTCCTACGAGCAGTACTTC

V gene: TRBV29-1
clone size: NA
J gene: TRBJ2-5
D gene: NA
CDR3 protein: CSVEQQETQYF
CDR3 DNA: TGCAGCGTTGAACAACAAGAGACCCAGTACTTC

V gene: TRBV7-2
clone size: NA
J gene: TRBJ1-1
D gene: NA
CDR3 protein: CASTGGSEAFF
CDR3 DNA: TGTGCCAGCACGGGGGGGAGTGAAGCTTTCTTT

V gene: TRBV7-2
clone size: NA
J gene: TRBJ2-3
D gene: NA
CDR3 protein: CATSFNYFTDTQYF
CDR3 DNA: TGTGCCACCTCCTTTAACTACTTCACAGATACGCAGTATTTT

V gene: TRBV6-1
clone size: few
J gene: TRBJ2-3
D gene: TRBD1
CDR3 protein: CASSPDRGHLAQYF
CDR3 DNA: TGTGCCAGCAGTCCTGACAGGGGGCATTTAGCGCAGTATTTT

V gene: TRBV7-6
clone size: NA
J gene: TRBJ2-7
D gene: NA
CDR3 protein: CASSGGSYEQYF
CDR3 DNA: TGTGCCAGCAGCGGCGGCTCCTACGAGCAGTACTTC

V gene: TRBV27
clone size: NA
J gene: TRBJ2-5
D gene: TRBD1
CDR3 protein: CASSTQGAQTPQYF
CDR3 DNA: TGTGCCAGCAGTACCCAGGGGGCCCAAACGCCCCAGTACTTC

V gene: TRBV7-2
clone size: NA
J gene: TRBJ2-7
D gene: NA
CDR3 protein: CASSSGRANEQYF
CDR3 DNA: TGTGCCAGCAGCTCCGGCAGGGCCAACGAGCAGTACTTC

V gene: TRBV7-2
clone size: NA
J gene: TRBJ2-7
D gene: NA
CDR3 protein: CASSSSWGLTYEQYF
CDR3 DNA: TGTGCCAGCAGCTCATCGTGGGGCTTAACCTACGAGCAGTACTTC

V gene: TRBV2
clone size: NA
J gene: TRBJ1-2
D gene: TRBD1
CDR3 protein: CASSLGQGGYGYTF
CDR3 DNA: TGTGCCAGCAGCCTGGGACAGGGAGGGTATGGCTACACCTTC

V gene: TRBV5-6
clone size: NA
J gene: TRBJ2-5
D gene: TRBD2
CDR3 protein: CASSLPSGGKETQYF
CDR3 DNA: TGTGCCAGCAGCTTACCTAGCGGGGGGAAAGAGACCCAGTACTTC

V gene: TRBV7-2
clone size: few
J gene: TRBJ2-7
D gene: TRBD1
CDR3 protein: CASSFGRDRLPYF
CDR3 DNA: TGTGCCAGCAGCTTCGGCCGGGACAGACTCCCCTACTTC

V gene: TRBV9
clone size: NA
J gene: TRBJ2-3
D gene: NA
CDR3 protein: CASSVGVGGPGDTQYF
CDR3 DNA: TGTGCCAGCAGCGTAGGAGTGGGGGGGCCGGGAGATACGCAGTATTTT

V gene: TRBV25-1
clone size: few
J gene: TRBJ2-3
D gene: TRBD2
CDR3 protein: CASSDPSGLSTDTQYF
CDR3 DNA: TGTGCCAGCAGTGATCCTAGCGGGCTAAGCACAGATACGCAGTATTTT

V gene: TRBV5-6
clone size: NA
J gene: TRBJ1-1
D gene: TRBD1
CDR3 protein: CASSLFGTGNTEAFF
CDR3 DNA: TGTGCCAGCAGCTTGTTCGGGACAGGGAACACTGAAGCTTTCTTT

V gene: TRBV18
clone size: few
J gene: TRBJ2-7
D gene: NA
CDR3 protein: CASSVDRNEQYF
CDR3 DNA: TGTGCCAGCTCAGTAGACAGAAACGAGCAGTACTTC

V gene: TRBV28
clone size: NA
J gene: TRBJ2-2
D gene: NA
CDR3 protein: CASRYRVPGELFF
CDR3 DNA: TGTGCCAGCAGATACAGGGTCCCCGGGGAGCTGTTTTTT

V gene: TRBV6-5
clone size: few
J gene: TRBJ2-5
D gene: NA
CDR3 protein: CASRAPGAETQYF
CDR3 DNA: TGTGCCAGCAGGGCGCCCGGTGCAGAGACCCAGTACTTC

V gene: TRBV6-6
clone size: few
J gene: TRBJ2-7
D gene: TRBD1
CDR3 protein: CASRYTGGEYEQYF
CDR3 DNA: TGTGCCAGCAGATATACAGGGGGAGAATACGAGCAGTACTTC

V gene: TRBV2
clone size: few
J gene: TRBJ2-7
D gene: TRBD1
CDR3 protein: CASRVRDRGNHEQYF
CDR3 DNA: TGTGCCAGCAGAGTTCGGGACAGGGGGAACCACGAGCAGTACTTC

V gene: TRBV6-1
clone size: few
J gene: TRBJ2-1
D gene: NA
CDR3 protein: CASRRDGRSYNEQFF
CDR3 DNA: TGTGCCAGCAGAAGGGACGGTCGCTCCTACAATGAGCAGTTCTTC

V gene: TRBV7-9
clone size: NA
J gene: TRBJ2-7
D gene: NA
CDR3 protein: CASSLDRGAYEQYF
CDR3 DNA: TGTGCCAGCAGCTTAGATCGCGGAGCCTACGAGCAGTACTTC

V gene: TRBV5-1
clone size: NA
J gene: TRBJ1-2
D gene: TRBD1
CDR3 protein: CASSPTGVEGYTF
CDR3 DNA: TGCGCCAGCAGCCCGACAGGGGTGGAAGGCTACACCTTC

V gene: TRBV30
clone size: NA
J gene: TRBJ1-5
D gene: NA
CDR3 protein: CAWSVQDQPQHF
CDR3 DNA: TGTGCCTGGAGTGTACAGGATCAGCCCCAGCATTTT

V gene: TRBV6-5
clone size: NA
J gene: TRBJ2-7
D gene: NA
CDR3 protein: CAIRDPQGITYEQYF
CDR3 DNA: TGTGCCATCAGAGACCCGCAGGGGATCACCTACGAGCAGTACTTC

V gene: TRBV30
clone size: NA
J gene: TRBJ2-7
D gene: TRBD1
CDR3 protein: CAWGRQGLGEQYF
CDR3 DNA: TGTGCCTGGGGCAGACAGGGGTTAGGCGAGCAGTACTTC

V gene: TRBV4-3
clone size: NA
J gene: TRBJ2-5
D gene: TRBD2
CDR3 protein: CASSQVLYTAGGVPQYF
CDR3 DNA: TGCGCCAGCAGCCAAGTTTTGTACACCGCGGGGGGGGTGCCCCAGTACTTC

V gene: TRBV7-2
clone size: NA
J gene: TRBJ2-7
D gene: NA
CDR3 protein: CASSFPGNLAYEQYF
CDR3 DNA: TGTGCCAGCAGTTTCCCGGGGAATCTCGCCTACGAGCAGTACTTC

V gene: TRBV2
clone size: NA
J gene: TRBJ2-3
D gene: NA
CDR3 protein: CASLGLTKSTDTQYF
CDR3 DNA: TGTGCCAGCCTGGGGTTGACTAAATCCACAGATACGCAGTATTTT

V gene: TRBV15
clone size: NA
J gene: TRBJ2-5
D gene: NA
CDR3 protein: CATSRDRQQETQYF
CDR3 DNA: TGTGCCACCAGCAGAGATCGACAGCAAGAGACCCAGTACTTC